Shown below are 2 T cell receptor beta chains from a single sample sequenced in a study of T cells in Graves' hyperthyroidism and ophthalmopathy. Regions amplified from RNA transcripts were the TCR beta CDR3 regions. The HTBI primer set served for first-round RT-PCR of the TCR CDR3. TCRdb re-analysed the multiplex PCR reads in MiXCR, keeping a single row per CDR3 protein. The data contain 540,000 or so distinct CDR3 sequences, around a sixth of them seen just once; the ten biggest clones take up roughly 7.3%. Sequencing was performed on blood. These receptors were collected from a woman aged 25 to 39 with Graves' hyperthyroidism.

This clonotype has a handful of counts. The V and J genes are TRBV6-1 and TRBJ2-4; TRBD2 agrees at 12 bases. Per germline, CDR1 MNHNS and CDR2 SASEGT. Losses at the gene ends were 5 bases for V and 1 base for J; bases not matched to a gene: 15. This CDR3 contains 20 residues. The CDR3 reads CASSRIRLAGDGKAKNIQYF. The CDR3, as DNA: TGTGCCAGCAGTCGAATCAGACTAGCGGGAGATGGAAAGGCCAAAAACATTCAGTACTTC.

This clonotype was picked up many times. The CDR3 DNA reads TGCGCCAGCAGCTTAAACAGGGATGAGCAGTTCTTC. Its translation is CASSLNRDEQFF. The chain combines TRBV5-1 with TRBJ2-1; a weak D match, TRBD1 (6 bases). CDR3 length: 12 residues. CDR1 and CDR2 (germline): SGHRS, YFSETQ. The germline V and J ends were trimmed by 2 bases and 8 bases, with 8 bases remaining between them.